The 18 T cell receptor beta chains listed next were all sequenced from one sample in a study of Ad26.COV2.S vaccination and SARS-CoV-2 variants. Treatment specified: 15 to 20 received Ad26.COV2.S at low or high dose, single or two shots; several received placebo; per-sample allocation not given. Vaccine and placebo recipients were sampled on day 63 after the first injection. The protocol was immunoSEQ multiplex PCR, while the TCRdb copy is restricted to in-frame clones and leaves out a portion. The data hold roughly 400,000 clones, with about nine tenths observed a single time. Sequencing was performed on peripheral blood, taken in a trial of Ad26.COV2.S vaccine versus placebo. The source is a person between 18 and 65 years old who received the Ad26.COV2.S COVID-19 vaccine or a placebo.

The chain has TRBV18 and TRBJ1-2; unclear D gene. Germline values: CDR1 KGHSH, CDR2 LQKENI. There are 14 residues in the CDR3. V lost 6 bases, J lost 7 bases, and 18 bases lay in between. This CDR3 reads CASSALQVEGGYTF. The CDR3 DNA reads TGTGCCAGCTCCGCCCTCCAGGTGGAGGGTGGCTACACCTTC.

The chain carries TRBV14 and TRBJ2-1, with a possible D match to TRBD1 (5 bases). The length of the CDR3 is 14 residues. Germline V CDR1 and CDR2: SGHDN, FVKESK. V lost 1 base to trimming and J lost 4 bases, with 8 bases between them. In DNA form, the CDR3 reads TGTGCCAGCAGCCAAGTGGGGCTGTACAATGAGCAGTTCTTC. Its protein product is CASSQVGLYNEQFF.

V is TRBV5-1 and J is TRBJ1-1; D is undetermined. Germline values: CDR1 SGHRS, CDR2 YFSETQ. Trimming took off 4 bases at V and 4 bases at J, with 17 bases between the two ends. This CDR3 region has 15 residues. In DNA, the CDR3 is TGCGCCAGCAGCCCGATGGGAGTCCTCGGCACTGAAGCTTTCTTT. Its translation: CASSPMGVLGTEAFF.

This chain joins TRBV30 and TRBJ2-7, with a tentative D call TRBD1 (6 bases). Looked up from germline, CDR1 is GTSNPN and CDR2 is SVGIG (reference sequence). The germline V and J ends were trimmed by 0 bases and 3 bases, with 12 bases remaining between them. This CDR3 comprises 14 residues. CDR3 residues: CAWSVRGTYYEQYF. In DNA, the CDR3 is TGTGCCTGGAGTGTACGAGGGACATACTACGAGCAGTACTTC.

The gene calls are TRBV27 and TRBJ2-7, with TRBD2 matching 8 bases. The CDR3 extends over 14 amino acids. Germline assignment: CDR1 MNHEY and CDR2 SMNVEV (reference sequence). V shed 6 bases, J shed 2 bases, and the junction held 6 bases outside the gene matches. The CDR3 nucleotides read TGTGCCAGCAGACTAGCGGAAAACCCCTACGAGCAGTACTTC. This sequence encodes CASRLAENPYEQYF.

The chain combines TRBV5-1 with TRBJ2-5; the match to TRBD2 covers 12 bases. Unmatched junction bases numbered 5, after V lost 4 bases and J lost 4 bases. CDR1 SGHRS and CDR2 YFSETQ come from the germline V gene. This CDR3 contains 15 residues. This CDR3 is CASSLAGGPGETQYF. As DNA, the CDR3 is TGCGCCAGCAGCCTAGCGGGAGGGCCGGGAGAGACCCAGTACTTC.

The rearrangement links TRBV5-4 to TRBJ2-5; weak D call: TRBD2 (5 bases). CDR3 size: 15 residues. Germline-derived CDR1 and CDR2 are SGHNT and YYREEE (reference sequence). V was trimmed by 4 bases and J by 3 bases, leaving 16 bases between them. CDR3 DNA: TGTGCCAGCAGCCCGCCGAGCGGAGGCGAAGAGACCCAGTACTTC. Amino acids: CASSPPSGGEETQYF.

This sequence joins TRBV2 and TRBJ2-6, with TRBD1 as a possible D gene (6 bases). Looked up from germline, CDR1 is SNHLY and CDR2 is FYNNEI. V dropped 5 bases and J dropped 0 bases, with 14 bases sitting between them. This CDR3 has 17 residues. This chain's CDR3 is CASSKGDAYSGANVLTF. DNA for the CDR3: TGTGCCAGCAGTAAGGGGGACGCCTACTCTGGGGCCAACGTCCTGACTTTC.

The chain joins TRBV11-1 to TRBJ2-7; tentatively, D is TRBD1 (5 bases). Trimming removed 0 bases from V and 2 bases from J, with 8 bases in between. The CDR3 contains 14 residues. Germline CDR1 and CDR2: SGHAT and FQDESV (reference sequence). CDR3 DNA sequence: TGTGCCAGCAGCTTAGCCCAGGGCACCTACGAGCAGTACTTC. Amino acid sequence: CASSLAQGTYEQYF.

CDR3: CASSPGTTPEAFF. CDR3 DNA: TGTGCCAGCTCACCCGGAACAACGCCTGAAGCTTTCTTT. This chain uses TRBV18 with TRBJ1-1; the D is unclear. The length of the CDR3 is 13 residues. Trimming left V 3 bases short and J 6 bases short, with 11 bases between. Germline-derived CDR1 and CDR2 are KGHSH and LQKENI.

This chain joins TRBV5-3 and TRBJ1-6; D not certain. TRBV5-3 is an open reading frame whose function is uncertain. Trimming stripped 4 bases from V and 7 bases from J, with 15 bases between. The length of the CDR3 is 15 residues. CDR3 nucleotides: TGTGCCAGAAGCCAACTTAGGGCTGGGAATTCACCCCTCCACTTT. As protein: CARSQLRAGNSPLHF.

The chain links TRBV7-3 to TRBJ2-1; no definite D call. Deletions cut 5 bases from V and 9 bases from J, with 14 bases between. This CDR3 has 13 residues. CDR1 is SGHTA and CDR2 is FQGTGA in the germline V gene. The CDR3 coding sequence is TGTGCCAGCAGCCCCCAGACCCATTCTGAGCAGTTCTTC. It yields the protein CASSPQTHSEQFF.

The V and J genes are TRBV27 and TRBJ1-2, with a tentative D call TRBD1 (5 bases). The CDR3 has 14 residues. The germline V gene encodes CDR1 MNHEY and CDR2 SMNVEV (reference sequence). The V end lost 4 bases, the J end lost 7 bases, and 16 bases lay between the germline ends. In nucleotides, the CDR3 is TGTGCCAGCAGTTCTATGTCCAGGGTAGGTGGCTACACCTTC. As protein: CASSSMSRVGGYTF.

This clone was seen a single time. The chain employs TRBV9 and TRBJ2-7; 7 nucleotides line up with TRBD1. The germline V gene encodes CDR1 SGDLS and CDR2 YYNGEE. V lost 0 bases and J lost 4; bases outside the gene matches: 22. The CDR3 is made up of 20 amino acids. Here the CDR3 DNA reads TGTGCCAGCAGCGTAGGGCCCCAACAGTTCTGGCAGGGGGTTCGGTACGAGCAGTACTTC. Translation gives CASSVGPQQFWQGVRYEQYF.

The chain uses TRBV6-5 and TRBJ1-2; D is unclear. V shed 2 bases and J shed 3 bases, with 7 bases lying between them. Per germline, CDR1 MNHEY and CDR2 SVGAGI. The CDR3 has 13 residues. Here the CDR3 DNA reads TGTGCCAGCAGTTACGTTCCGGACTATGGCTACACCTTC. This codes for CASSYVPDYGYTF.

The V gene is TRBV13, the J gene TRBJ2-3; 13 nucleotides match TRBD2. V lost 6 bases, J lost 2 bases, and 2 bases stayed unmatched. Germline CDR1 is PRHDT and CDR2 is FYEKMQ (reference sequence). This CDR3 is 15 amino acids long. The CDR3, as DNA: TGTGCCAGCAGACTAGCGGGAGGGCCCACAGATACGCAGTATTTT. Encoded protein: CASRLAGGPTDTQYF. The full variable domain, its missing parts supplied by reference TRBV13 and TRBJ2-3, is AAGVIQSPRHLIKEKRETATLKCYPIPRHDTVYWYQQGPGQDPQFLISFYEKMQSDKGSIPDRFSAQQFSDYHSELNMSSLELGDSALYFCASRLAGGPTDTQYFGPGTRLTVL.

The rearrangement joins TRBV13 to TRBJ1-2; 7 bases fit TRBD1. Germline V gives CDR1 PRHDT, CDR2 FYEKMQ (reference sequence). The junction had 8 bases not matched to a gene; V was cut back by 3 bases and J by 4 bases. The CDR3 has 15 residues. The chain's CDR3 is CASSFNRGLGYGYTF. In nucleotides, the CDR3 is TGTGCCAGCAGCTTCAACAGGGGTCTAGGCTATGGCTACACCTTC.

The sample holds a few counts of this clone. The chain links TRBV5-4 to TRBJ2-5, with no clear D. Germline V gene lookup returns CDR1 SGHNT and CDR2 YYREEE (reference sequence). V lost 3 bases and J lost 5, with 14 bases in between. The CDR3 contains 14 residues. The CDR3 DNA reads TGTGCCAGCAGCTCGGTCCGGGTGGGGGAGACCCAGTACTTC. Encoded protein: CASSSVRVGETQYF.